The source of this T cell receptor (beta chain) is a study of blood T cells in healthy people across ages. Findings and caveats of the study: Changes seen in expanded clonotypes were possibly confounded by donor CMV status left unknown. It was the long-lived donors that had more naive CD4+ cells and higher diversity than aged donors.

Primers used in a second PCR of about 7 to 11 cycles were a sample-barcoded 5' primer and a J-beta primer mix. From the 5' RACE reads, TCRdb called clonotypes with MiXCR, one entry per CDR3 protein. This table has 800,000 to 950,000 distinct CDR3 sequences, almost 30% appearing once. This clonotype was recorded at least ten times. Its antigen remains unknown. V lost 4 bases to trimming and J lost 12 bases, with 10 bases between them. The CDR3 totals 12 residues. Germline lookup yields CDR1 MGHDK and CDR2 SYGVNS. A further study also used this sample, focusing on T cells of mothers and their children. That paper states: Sample barcodes plus 2-4 random nucleotides came from the M1S primer. Versus unrelated pairs, overlap was slightly higher in related mother-child pairs, without reaching significance.

The chain has TRBV25-1 and TRBJ2-6, with D possibly called TRBD1 or TRBD2 (5 bases each). Sequenced input: blood. This TCR came from a woman in her forties in good health. The CDR3 is CASSGGVAVLTF. The CDR3, as DNA: TGTGCCAGCAGTGGAGGGGTGGCCGTCCTGACTTTC. Full variable domain (outside the CDR3, taken from reference TRBV25-1 and TRBJ2-6): EADIYQTPRYLVIGTGKKITLECSQTMGHDKMYWYQQDPGMELHLIHYSYGVNSTEKGDLSSESTVSRIRTEHFPLTLESARPSHTSQYLCASSGGVAVLTFGAGSRLTVL.